The source of this T cell receptor (beta chain) is a study of blood T cell repertoires in COVID-19. Study-wide context: COVID-19 samples, acute and convalescent, were from the United States, Italy and Spain. The analysed material was cDNA or gDNA that came from T cells, B-cell-depleted T cells, or PBMCs.

Germline V gene sequence: CDR1 KGHSH, CDR2 LQKENI. The CDR3 loop spans 15 amino acids. V dropped 2 bases and J dropped 0 bases, with 7 bases sitting between them. In the authors' methods: Cell counts per sample came from amplifying reference gene primers. TCRdb keeps only in-frame clones here, not all; method: immunoSEQ multiplex PCR. Clonal size and the V and J genes are those of that table, whereas D and trimming came from the DNA. Among some 70,000 clones listed, around four fifths were seen once. The clonotype originates from a man aged 50 to 59 with active COVID-19. Material: peripheral blood. The chain uses TRBV18 and TRBJ2-2; D unresolved. The CDR3 here is CASSPDTTNTGELFF. The CDR3 DNA reads as TGTGCCAGCTCACCAGACACCACGAACACCGGGGAGCTGTTTTTT.